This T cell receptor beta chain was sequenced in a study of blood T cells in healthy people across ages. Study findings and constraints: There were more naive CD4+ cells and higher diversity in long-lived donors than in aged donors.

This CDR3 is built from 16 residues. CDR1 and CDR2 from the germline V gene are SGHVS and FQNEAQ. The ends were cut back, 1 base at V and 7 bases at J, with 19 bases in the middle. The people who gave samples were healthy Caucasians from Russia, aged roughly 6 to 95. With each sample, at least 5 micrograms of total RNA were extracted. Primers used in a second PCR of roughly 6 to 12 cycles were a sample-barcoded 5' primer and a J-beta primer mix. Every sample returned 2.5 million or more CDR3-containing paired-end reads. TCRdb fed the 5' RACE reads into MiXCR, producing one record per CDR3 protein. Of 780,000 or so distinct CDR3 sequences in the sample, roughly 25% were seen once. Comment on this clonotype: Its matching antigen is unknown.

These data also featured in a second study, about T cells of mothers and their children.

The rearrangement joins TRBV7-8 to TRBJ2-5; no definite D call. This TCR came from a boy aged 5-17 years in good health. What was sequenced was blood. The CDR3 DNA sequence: TGTGCCAGCAGCTTAGTTGGTTGGGCGGATGCAGGGACCCAGTACTTC. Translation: CASSLVGWADAGTQYF.